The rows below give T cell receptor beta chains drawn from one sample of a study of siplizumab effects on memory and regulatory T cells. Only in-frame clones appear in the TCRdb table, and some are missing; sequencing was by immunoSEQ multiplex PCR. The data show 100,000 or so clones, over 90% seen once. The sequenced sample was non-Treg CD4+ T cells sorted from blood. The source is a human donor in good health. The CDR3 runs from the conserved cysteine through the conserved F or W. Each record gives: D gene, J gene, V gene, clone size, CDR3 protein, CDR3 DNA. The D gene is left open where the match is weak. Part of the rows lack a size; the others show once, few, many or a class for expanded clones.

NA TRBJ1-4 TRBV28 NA CASSFPGGGSNEKLFF TGTGCCAGCAGTTTTCCTGGAGGAGGGTCTAATGAAAAACTGTTTTTT
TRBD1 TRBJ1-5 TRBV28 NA CAVRDRERSRQPQHF TGTGCCGTCCGGGACAGGGAAAGGAGCCGTCAGCCCCAGCATTTT
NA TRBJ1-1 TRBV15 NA CATSPRAGNTEAFF TGTGCCACCAGCCCCCGCGCGGGGAACACTGAAGCTTTCTTT
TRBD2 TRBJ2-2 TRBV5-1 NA CASSVKSGSGKAGELFF TGCGCCAGCAGCGTCAAATCTGGTAGCGGGAAGGCCGGGGAGCTGTTTTTT
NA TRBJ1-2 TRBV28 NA CASGLIPGASPYGYTF TGTGCCAGCGGATTAATACCAGGGGCTTCACCCTATGGCTACACCTTC
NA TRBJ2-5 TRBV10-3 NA CAISEAVAQETQYF TGTGCCATCAGTGAGGCCGTAGCCCAAGAGACCCAGTACTTC
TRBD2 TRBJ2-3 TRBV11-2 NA CASSLASGSSDTQYF TGTGCCAGCAGCTTAGCTAGCGGGAGCTCAGATACGCAGTATTTT
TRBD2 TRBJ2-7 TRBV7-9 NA CASSLYGGSEYEQYF TGTGCCAGCAGCTTATACGGCGGGAGCGAATACGAGCAGTACTTC
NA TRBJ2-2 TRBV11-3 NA CASSHPGRELFF TGTGCCAGCAGCCACCCCGGAAGGGAGCTGTTTTTT
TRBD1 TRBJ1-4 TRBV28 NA CASSLGGQGNEKLFF TGTGCCAGCAGTTTAGGTGGACAGGGTAATGAAAAACTGTTTTTT
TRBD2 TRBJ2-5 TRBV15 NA CATSRDLAGVTETQYF TGTGCCACCAGCAGAGACCTAGCGGGAGTCACCGAGACCCAGTACTTC
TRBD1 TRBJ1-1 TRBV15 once CATSRDRGLGEAFF TGTGCCACCAGCCGGGACAGGGGGCTCGGTGAAGCTTTCTTT
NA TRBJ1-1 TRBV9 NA CASSVEQGGTEAFF TGTGCCAGCAGCGTAGAACAGGGAGGGACTGAAGCTTTCTTT
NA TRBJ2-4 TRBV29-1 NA CSVVSGSKNIQYF TGCAGCGTTGTTTCAGGATCTAAAAACATTCAGTACTTC
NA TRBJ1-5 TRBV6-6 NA CASSSGNQPQHF TGTGCCAGCAGTTCAGGCAATCAGCCCCAGCATTTT
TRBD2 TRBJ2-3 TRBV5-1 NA CASSQGLAGETDTQYF TGCGCCAGCAGCCAAGGACTAGCGGGAGAAACAGATACGCAGTATTTT
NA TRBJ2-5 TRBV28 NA CASSFSAGRGETQYF TGTGCCAGCAGTTTTTCGGCAGGGCGTGGGGAGACCCAGTACTTC
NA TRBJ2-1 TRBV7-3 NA CASSLRTQGLLSSYNEQFF TGTGCCAGCAGCTTACGAACTCAAGGCCTCCTTAGCTCCTACAATGAGCAGTTCTTC
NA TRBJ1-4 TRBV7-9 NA CASSLDRVSNEKLFF TGTGCCAGCAGCTTAGACAGGGTCAGCAATGAAAAACTGTTTTTT
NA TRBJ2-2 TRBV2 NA CASRFGTGELFF TGTGCCAGCCGCTTCGGTACCGGGGAGCTGTTTTTT
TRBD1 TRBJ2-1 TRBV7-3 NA CASSSSGTGGNEQFF TGTGCCAGCAGCTCATCCGGGACAGGTGGGAATGAGCAGTTCTTC
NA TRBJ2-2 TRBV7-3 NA CASSLQAATGELFF TGTGCCAGCAGCTTGCAAGCCGCCACCGGGGAGCTGTTTTTT
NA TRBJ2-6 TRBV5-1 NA CASSSTASPGANVLTF TGCGCCAGCAGTTCGACAGCGTCGCCTGGGGCCAACGTCCTGACTTTC
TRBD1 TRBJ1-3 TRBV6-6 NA CATEVQGSAIYF TGTGCCACCGAAGTACAGGGGTCGGCCATATATTTT
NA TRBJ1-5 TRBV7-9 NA CASSLRGSDYQPQHF TGTGCCAGCAGCTTACGGGGGTCTGATTATCAGCCCCAGCATTTT
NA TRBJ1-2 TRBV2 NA CASSEFQVWGGYTF TGTGCCAGCAGTGAATTTCAGGTCTGGGGTGGCTACACCTTC
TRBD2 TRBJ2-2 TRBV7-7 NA CASSPRLAENTGELFF TGTGCTAGCAGCCCTCGACTAGCGGAGAACACCGGGGAGCTGTTTTTT
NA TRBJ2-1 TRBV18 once CASSPQGSYNEQFF TGTGCCAGCTCACCACAGGGGTCCTACAATGAGCAGTTCTTC
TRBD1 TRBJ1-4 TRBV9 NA CASSEGTATNEKLFF TGTGCCAGCAGCGAAGGGACAGCAACTAATGAAAAACTGTTTTTT
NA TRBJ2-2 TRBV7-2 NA CASSLSGELFF TGTGCCAGCAGCTTATCCGGGGAGCTGTTTTTT
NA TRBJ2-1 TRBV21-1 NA CASSKDRGLYNEQFF TGTGCCAGCAGCAAGGACAGGGGGCTCTACAATGAGCAGTTCTTC
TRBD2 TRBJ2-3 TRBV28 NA CASRRTSGHLNTDTQYF TGTGCCAGCAGACGGACTAGCGGGCATTTGAACACAGATACGCAGTATTTT
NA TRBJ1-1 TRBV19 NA CASSPSRDTEAFF TGTGCCAGTAGTCCATCAAGAGACACTGAAGCTTTCTTT
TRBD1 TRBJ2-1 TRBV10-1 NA CASSESAGGAEQFF TGCGCCAGCAGTGAGTCTGCAGGGGGAGCTGAGCAGTTCTTC
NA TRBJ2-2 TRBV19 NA CASSIGLPRLVRNTGELFF TGTGCCAGTAGTATAGGCCTCCCTCGACTAGTCCGGAACACCGGGGAGCTGTTTTTT
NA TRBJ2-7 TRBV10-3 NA CAISESGGMQQYF TGTGCCATCAGTGAGTCGGGTGGGATGCAGCAGTACTTC
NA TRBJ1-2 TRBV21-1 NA CASSERDYGYTF TGTGCCAGCAGCGAGAGAGACTATGGCTACACCTTC
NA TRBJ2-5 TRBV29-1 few CSVARQGGRTQYF TGCAGCGTTGCTCGGCAGGGTGGTAGGACCCAGTACTTC
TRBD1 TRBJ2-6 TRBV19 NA CASSPRDRGNFGANVLTF TGTGCCAGTAGTCCCCGGGACAGGGGAAATTTTGGGGCCAACGTCCTGACTTTC
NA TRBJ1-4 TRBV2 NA CASMASSSFIEKLFF TGTGCCAGCATGGCCTCGAGCAGTTTTATTGAAAAACTGTTTTTT
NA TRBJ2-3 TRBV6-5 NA CASRQINTQYF TGTGCCAGCAGGCAAATCAATACGCAGTATTTT
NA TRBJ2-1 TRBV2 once CASSELAPEQFF TGTGCCAGCAGTGAACTAGCGCCCGAGCAGTTCTTC
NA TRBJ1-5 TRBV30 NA CAWDTKRTGSNQPQHF TGTGCCTGGGATACAAAACGGACGGGTAGCAATCAGCCCCAGCATTTT
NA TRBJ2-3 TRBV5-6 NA CASSLEGFTGPTDTQYF TGTGCCAGCAGCTTGGAAGGCTTCACGGGCCCCACAGATACGCAGTATTTT
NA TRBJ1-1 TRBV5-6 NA CASSGDNGNTEAFF TGTGCCAGCAGCGGGGACAACGGGAACACTGAAGCTTTCTTT
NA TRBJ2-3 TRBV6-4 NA CASSTDSGADTQYF TGTGCCAGCAGTACGGACTCTGGCGCAGATACGCAGTATTTT
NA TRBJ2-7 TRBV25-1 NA CASSEFEGRVEQYF TGTGCCAGCAGTGAATTTGAGGGACGGGTCGAGCAGTACTTC